Each of the 14 T cell receptor beta chains below was sequenced from the same sample in a study of blood T cell repertoires in COVID-19. TCRdb keeps only in-frame clones here, not all; method: immunoSEQ multiplex PCR. The sample lists about 80,000 clones; 80% to 85% were seen once. What was sequenced was peripheral blood. All receptors derive from a man aged 50-59 years with acute or convalescent COVID-19.

The V call is TRBV5-6, the J call TRBJ2-5; 13 positions match TRBD2. There are 16 residues in the CDR3. Losses at the gene ends were 4 bases for V and 5 bases for J; bases not matched to a gene: 8. Germline V gives CDR1 SGHDT, CDR2 YYEEEE. The CDR3 loop is CASSRPGLAGIETQYF. The CDR3 DNA is TGTGCCAGCAGCCGCCCGGGACTAGCGGGAATCGAGACCCAGTACTTC.

The chain has TRBV7-9 and TRBJ2-4; possibly TRBD2 for D (6 bases). The CDR3 extends over 17 amino acids. Germline loops: CDR1 SEHNR, CDR2 FQNEAQ (reference sequence). The V end lost 5 bases, the J end lost 0 bases, and 17 bases lay between the germline ends. The DNA of the CDR3 is TGTGCCAGCAGCCCAACATCCGGGGGACGAGCCAAAAACATTCAGTACTTC. This sequence encodes CASSPTSGGRAKNIQYF.

This rearrangement joins TRBV4-1 to TRBJ2-2, with D maybe TRBD2 (5 bases). The CDR3 is 17 residues long. The germline gives CDR1 MGHRA, CDR2 YSYEKL. V lost 1 base and J 6 bases, leaving 18 bases between the germline ends. The CDR3 DNA sequence: TGCGCCAGCAGCCAAGGGCTCCGGGGTCGCGTACCCGGGGAGCTGTTTTTT. Protein sequence: CASSQGLRGRVPGELFF.

This clone was counted a few times. The chain combines TRBV3-1 (or the pseudogene TRBV3-2) with TRBJ1-1, with TRBD1 matching over 7 bases. CDR1 LGHDT and CDR2 YNNKEL come from the germline V gene (reference sequence). The CDR3 runs to 16 residues. With 0 bases clipped from V and 2 bases from J, the junction kept 6 bases outside the gene matches. In DNA form, the CDR3 reads TGTGCCAGCAGCCAAGATAGATCAGGGGGTAACACTGAAGCTTTCTTT. Protein: CASSQDRSGGNTEAFF.

The rearrangement uses TRBV28 and TRBJ1-1; TRBD1 agrees at 8 bases. CDR1 is MDHEN and CDR2 is SYDVKM in the germline V gene. This CDR3 is built from 15 residues. V lost 3 bases and J lost 3; bases outside the gene matches: 6. The CDR3 loop reads CASSFRTGRHTEAFF. The CDR3, as DNA: TGTGCCAGCAGTTTTAGGACAGGGAGGCACACTGAAGCTTTCTTT.

The gene calls are TRBV2 and TRBJ2-3, with 11 bases matching TRBD2. The germline CDR1 and CDR2 sequences are SNHLY and FYNNEI. The CDR3 spans 15 residues. After removal of 5 bases from V and 7 bases from J, the junction contained 8 bases not matched to a gene. This CDR3 reads CASSTDSGRANTQYF. CDR3 coding DNA: TGTGCCAGCAGTACGGATAGCGGGAGGGCGAATACGCAGTATTTT.

The J gene is TRBJ2-7, the V gene TRBV6-2 or TRBV6-3; 9 bases are shared with TRBD2. Trimming at V came to 3 bases and at J to 2 bases, leaving 5 bases not matched to a gene. The CDR3 has 15 residues. Germline CDR1 is MNHEY and CDR2 is SVGEGT. Written as DNA, the CDR3 is TGTGCCAGCAGTTATATGGGACTAGCTCCCTACGAGCAGTACTTC. Protein: CASSYMGLAPYEQYF.

This rearrangement joins TRBV11-2 to TRBJ2-7; possibly TRBD1 for D (6 bases). Trimming removed 5 bases from V and 1 base from J, with 12 bases in between. Germline V CDR1 and CDR2: SGHAT, FQNNGV. This CDR3 comprises 14 residues. Written as DNA, the CDR3 is TGTGCCAGCAGCCGACAGGACGGATCCTACGAGCAGTACTTC. It codes for CASSRQDGSYEQYF.

The rearrangement links TRBV18 to TRBJ2-7; D perhaps matches TRBD1 (5 bases). Germline V gene sequence: CDR1 KGHSH, CDR2 LQKENI. The CDR3 spans 13 residues. The V gene lost 5 bases and the J gene lost 3 bases, with 11 bases spanning the gap. This chain's CDR3 is CASSSIDSYEQYF. DNA of the CDR3: TGTGCCAGCTCATCGATCGACAGCTACGAGCAGTACTTC.

The rearrangement links TRBV4-3 to TRBJ1-6; a possible D gene is TRBD1 (5 bases). Trimming removed 1 base from V and 7 bases from J, with 14 bases in between. CDR1 is LGHNA and CDR2 is YSLEER in the germline V gene. The CDR3 loop spans 16 amino acids. The CDR3 loop reads CASSQAAGTGNSPLHF. CDR3 DNA: TGCGCCAGCAGCCAAGCCGCCGGGACTGGCAATTCACCCCTCCACTTT.

This chain links TRBV30 with TRBJ1-3; D unclear. The CDR3 runs 12 residues. V lost 3 bases and J 7 bases, leaving 10 bases between the germline ends. Germline V gene data show CDR1 as GTSNPN and CDR2 as SVGIG (reference sequence). The CDR3 nucleotides are TGTGCCTGGAGCCGAGTACGGAACACCATATATTTT. This codes for CAWSRVRNTIYF.

The V call is TRBV30, the J call TRBJ1-3; 7 bases agree with TRBD1. CDR3 length equals 17 residues. V lost 8 bases to trimming and J lost 1 base; unmatched junction nucleotides: 17. Per the germline V gene, CDR1 is GTSNPN and CDR2 is SVGIG (reference sequence). This chain's CDR3 is CAVPRAGGVLSGNTIYF. CDR3 DNA sequence: TGTGCCGTCCCCCGGGCAGGGGGTGTTCTGTCTGGAAACACCATATATTTT.

The rearrangement joins TRBV5-4 to TRBJ1-1, with TRBD1 identical over 7 bases. Germline-derived CDR1 and CDR2 are SGHNT and YYREEE (reference sequence). The J segment lost 6 bases and the V segment lost 0 bases, leaving 8 bases of the junction unmatched. The CDR3 is 15 amino acids. This CDR3 is CASSLAATGSSEAFF. In nucleotides, the CDR3 is TGTGCCAGCAGCTTGGCCGCGACAGGGAGCTCTGAAGCTTTCTTT.

The V gene is TRBV27, the J gene TRBJ2-7, with 11 positions matching TRBD2. V trimming: 3 bases; J trimming: 5 bases; junction bases outside the gene matches: 18. Germline CDR1 reads MNHEY; CDR2 reads SMNVEV (reference sequence). The CDR3 covers 19 residues. The CDR3: CASSFPGLAAPLSPHEQYF. DNA of the CDR3: TGTGCCAGCAGTTTCCCGGGACTAGCGGCTCCCCTCTCCCCCCACGAGCAGTACTTC.